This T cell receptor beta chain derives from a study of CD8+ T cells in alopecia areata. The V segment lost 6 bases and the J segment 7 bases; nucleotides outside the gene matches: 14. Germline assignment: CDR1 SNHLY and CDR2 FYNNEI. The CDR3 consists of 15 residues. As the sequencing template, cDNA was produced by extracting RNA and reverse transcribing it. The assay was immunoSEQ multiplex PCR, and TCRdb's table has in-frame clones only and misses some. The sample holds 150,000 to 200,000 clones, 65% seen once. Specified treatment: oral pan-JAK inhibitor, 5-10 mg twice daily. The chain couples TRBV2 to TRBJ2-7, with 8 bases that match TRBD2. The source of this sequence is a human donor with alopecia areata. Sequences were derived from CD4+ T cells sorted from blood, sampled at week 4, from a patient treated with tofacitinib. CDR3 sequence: CASSISGVFTGEQYF. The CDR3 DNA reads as TGTGCCAGCAGCATTAGCGGGGTCTTCACAGGGGAGCAGTACTTC.